One TCR beta chain is described in this entry. Per germline, CDR1 SGHTS and CDR2 YDEGEE. The CDR3 is 15 residues long. The ends were cut back, 4 bases at V and 1 base at J, with 15 bases in the middle. Here immunoSEQ multiplex PCR was the method, and the copy in TCRdb shows in-frame clones only, minus some. This table has approximately 52,000 clones, roughly 89% appearing once. This sample is part of a study of T cell responses to AZD1222 COVID-19 vaccine. This sequence joins TRBV5-8 and TRBJ2-7; possibly TRBD2 for D (6 bases). The source was peripheral blood, collected 28 days after the second AZD1222 dose. The receptor's source is an adult who received the AZD1222 COVID-19 vaccine. The CDR3 here is CASSNGTSRSYEQYF. As DNA, the CDR3 is TGTGCCAGCAGCAACGGGACTTCACGATCCTACGAGCAGTACTTC.